Listed here is a single T cell receptor (beta chain). Its antigen is not known. This entry belongs to a study of CD8+CD57+ T cells in acquired aplastic anemia. Overall study: The sorted CD4+ and CD8+ cells yielded an average around 3.2 ug of DNA.

Patients selected for sequencing had displayed CD8+CD57+ cell expansion by flow cytometry. Blood came from patients not yet given any therapy. Germline V CDR1 and CDR2: MNHEY, SVGEGT. The CDR3 length is 15 residues. Trimming took 0 bases from V and 4 from J, leaving 9 bases between them. Regarding the study as a whole: Overlapping CD8+ CDR3 repertoires of patients and controls contained some 30 shared sequences. With respect to CD8+ Simpson's diversity, patients and controls did not differ significantly.

Profiling of TCR beta VDJ combinations and CDR3 sequences used genomic DNA as template. TCRdb itself ran the reads through MiXCR, one entry per CDR3 protein. The sample gives roughly 250,000 distinct CDR3 sequences, more than 40% of which show up once; 7.8% is in the top ten. The sample comprised sorted CD4+, CD8+, or CD8+CD57+ T cells (not recorded which) from PBMCs. The clonotype comes from a human donor with aplastic anemia. This chain joins TRBV6-2 or TRBV6-3 and TRBJ1-4; D remains unclear. CDR3 nucleotide sequence: TGTGCCAGCAGTTACTCCCCAGCATATAATGAAAAACTGTTTTTT. Its translation is CASSYSPAYNEKLFF.